Listed here are 5 T cell receptor beta chains from one sample, sequenced in a study of shared clonotypes between healthy human individuals. Sequenced by immunoSEQ multiplex PCR; TCRdb stores in-frame clones only, minus some. The sample shows 1.5 million to 2.5 million clones, about 95% of them seen only once. CD45RO-negative, CCR7-selected cells formed the naive CD8 fraction, which excluded terminally differentiated effector memory CD45RA+ cells. Input material: naive CD8+ T cells sorted from blood. The receptors shown here come from a man aged 18-30 years in good health.

V gene TRBV5-6 combines with J gene TRBJ2-7, with TRBD2 identical over 11 bases. The CDR3 runs to 13 residues. Per germline, CDR1 SGHDT and CDR2 YYEEEE. Unmatched junction bases numbered 2, after V lost 4 bases and J lost 5 bases. The CDR3 coding sequence is TGTGCCAGCAGCGTGGGACTAGCGGACGAGCAGTACTTC. Amino acid sequence: CASSVGLADEQYF.

The V and J genes are TRBV4-3 and TRBJ2-3; 10 bases are a match to TRBD2. With V trimmed by 1 base and J by 5 bases, 3 bases remained unmatched. The germline gives CDR1 LGHNA, CDR2 YSLEER. The CDR3 spans 15 residues. The CDR3 bases are TGCGCCAGCAGCCAAGTTCTAGCGGGAGAAGATACGCAGTATTTT. Translated: CASSQVLAGEDTQYF.

The chain couples TRBV27 to TRBJ2-3, with 8 bases aligning to TRBD1. The CDR3 has 13 amino acids. CDR1 MNHEY and CDR2 SMNVEV come from the germline V gene (reference sequence). J was trimmed by 4 bases and V by 9 bases; bases with no gene match: 6. The chain's CDR3 is CASTGGWADTQYF. CDR3 nucleotides: TGTGCCAGTACAGGGGGTTGGGCAGATACGCAGTATTTT.

V is TRBV5-1 and J is TRBJ2-1, with 13 bases identical to TRBD2. Germline CDR1 is SGHRS and CDR2 is YFSETQ. Trimming removed 3 bases from V and 7 bases from J; junction bases left unmatched: 10. This CDR3 has 17 amino acids. The CDR3, as DNA: TGCGCCAGCAGCTCCTCCAGGACTAGCGGGAGATGGAATGAGCAGTTCTTC. This sequence encodes CASSSSRTSGRWNEQFF.

The gene calls are TRBV9 and TRBJ1-2; D is ambiguous. The length of the CDR3 is 14 residues. V was trimmed by 1 base and J by 1 base, leaving 8 bases between them. Germline loops: CDR1 SGDLS, CDR2 YYNGEE. CDR3 region: CASSVKGGNYGYTF. The CDR3 DNA is TGTGCCAGCAGCGTAAAAGGAGGTAACTATGGCTACACCTTC.